The TCR beta chain under discussion was sequenced for a study of T cell responses to AZD1222 COVID-19 vaccine. The method was immunoSEQ multiplex PCR; TCRdb's version includes in-frame clones alone and lacks a portion of them. Seen here are some 120,000 clones, roughly 92% observed once, and the top ten hold 0.85% to 0.95%. The CDR3 contains 11 residues. The germline V gene encodes CDR1 DFQATT and CDR2 SNEGSKA (reference sequence). The germline V and J ends were trimmed by 3 bases and 6 bases, with 6 bases remaining between them. Study-wide results and limits: Distributed over spike, vaccine-associated CD4 TCRs predominated at 160-218 and 743-854. Spike-specific TCR breadth rose after two AZD1222 doses, and depth rose as well. Females made up more of the donors, who were largely white British, and clonal diversity may have come out too low.

Note on this clone: What it recognizes is unknown.

This sequence joins TRBV20-1 and TRBJ2-1, with unresolved D. The TCR originated in an adult in good health. Sequencing used peripheral blood, obtained on day 0 of AZD1222 vaccination. CDR3 DNA sequence: TGCAGTGCTAGGTTTATCAATGAGCAGTTCTTC. It codes for CSARFINEQFF.